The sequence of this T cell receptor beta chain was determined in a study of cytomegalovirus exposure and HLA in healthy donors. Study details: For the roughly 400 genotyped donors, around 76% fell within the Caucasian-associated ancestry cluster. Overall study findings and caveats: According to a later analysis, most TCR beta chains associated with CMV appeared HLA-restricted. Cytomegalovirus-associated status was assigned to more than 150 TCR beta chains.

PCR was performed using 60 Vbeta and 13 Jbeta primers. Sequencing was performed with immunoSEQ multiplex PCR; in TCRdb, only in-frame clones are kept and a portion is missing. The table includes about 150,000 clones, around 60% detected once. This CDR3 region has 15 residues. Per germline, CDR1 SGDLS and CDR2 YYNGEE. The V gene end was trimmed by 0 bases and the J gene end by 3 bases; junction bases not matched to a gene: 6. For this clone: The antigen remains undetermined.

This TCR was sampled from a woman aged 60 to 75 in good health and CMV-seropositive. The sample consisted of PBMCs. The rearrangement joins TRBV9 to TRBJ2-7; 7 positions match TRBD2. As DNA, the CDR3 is TGTGCCAGCAGCGTAGCTAGCGGAGGAGGCTACGAGCAGTACTTC. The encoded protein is CASSVASGGGYEQYF. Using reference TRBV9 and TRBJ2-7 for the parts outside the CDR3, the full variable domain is DSGVTQTPKHLITATGQRVTLRCSPRSGDLSVYWYQQSLDQGLQFLIQYYNGEERAKGNILERFSAQQFPDLHSELNLSSLELGDSALYFCASSVASGGGYEQYFGPGTRLTVT.